This TCR beta chain emerged from a study of shared clonotypes between healthy human individuals. V was shortened by 5 bases and J by 7 bases, with 15 bases between the two germline ends. The CDR3 totals 13 residues. Germline V gene sequence: CDR1 SGHTA, CDR2 FQGNSA. Clones were read by immunoSEQ multiplex PCR, and TCRdb kept only the in-frame ones, dropping some. The sample carries a few million clones, approximately 95% recorded once. This clonotype was sampled from a man between 18 and 35 years old in good health. Some clones in this sample may be carry-over from other donors' samples. The chain is built from TRBV7-2 and TRBJ2-7; TRBD2 might be the D (6 bases). The source material was naive CD4+ T cells from PBMCs. Subset given: CD45RA+ positively selected. This chain's CDR3 is CASSPVRGMEQYF. The CDR3 region has the DNA TGTGCCAGCAGCCCAGTCCGGGGGATGGAGCAGTACTTC.